The 23 T cell receptor beta chains below come from one sample, sequenced in a study of blood T cell repertoires in COVID-19. The assay was immunoSEQ multiplex PCR, and TCRdb's table has in-frame clones only and misses some. Here the sample spans about 40,000 clones, about 85% being singletons. Sequencing was done on a sample of peripheral blood. The receptor set was obtained from a man aged 50 or older in a cohort sampled during active COVID-19.

This clone was seen just once. This chain links TRBV24-1 with TRBJ2-1; the match to TRBD2 covers 10 bases. The germline V gene has CDR1 KGHDR and CDR2 SFDVKD. The CDR3 contains 13 residues. J gave up 7 bases and V 9 bases, and 5 bases lay outside the gene matches. CDR3 sequence: CATASSGGNEQFF. CDR3 nucleotides: TGTGCCACCGCTTCTAGCGGGGGAAATGAGCAGTTCTTC.

The chain links TRBV7-9 to TRBJ1-2, with 8 bases that match TRBD1. The V gene end was trimmed by 2 bases and the J gene end by 0 bases; junction bases not matched to a gene: 11. This CDR3 has 18 residues. Germline-derived CDR1 and CDR2 are SEHNR and FQNEAQ (reference sequence). In DNA, the CDR3 is TGTGCCAGCAGCTTACTTGGTGACGGGACAGGTCCTAACTATGGCTACACCTTC. Its translation: CASSLLGDGTGPNYGYTF.

The chain employs TRBV4-1 and TRBJ2-1; D ambiguous. The CDR3 consists of 13 residues. Trimming cost V 0 bases and J 8 bases, with 8 bases left between them. The germline CDR1 and CDR2 sequences are MGHRA and YSYEKL. CDR3 coding DNA: TGCGCCAGCAGCCAAGACTTGGGCTATGAGCAGTTCTTC. Translated: CASSQDLGYEQFF.

The CDR3 region has the DNA TGTGCCAGCAGCTTGCCCGGGTCGGGGACCGGGGAGCTGTTTTTT. Protein product: CASSLPGSGTGELFF. The chain employs TRBV7-3 and TRBJ2-2, with D possibly matching TRBD2 (5 bases). This CDR3 has 15 amino acids. Trimming pared 3 bases from V and 5 bases from J, leaving 13 bases between. The germline V gene encodes CDR1 SGHTA and CDR2 FQGTGA.

This chain joins TRBV7-3 and TRBJ1-1, with D maybe TRBD1 (6 bases). Germline V gene data show CDR1 as SGHTA and CDR2 as FQGTGA. The CDR3 contains 13 residues. Trimming left V 3 bases short and J 4 bases short, with 9 bases between. In nucleotides, the CDR3 is TGTGCCAGCAGCTTGACAGGTGGCACTGAAGCTTTCTTT. It is translated as CASSLTGGTEAFF.

The V gene is TRBV18, the J gene TRBJ1-2; possible D gene TRBD1, 6 bases. CDR1 and CDR2 from the germline V gene are KGHSH and LQKENI. V lost 3 bases to trimming and J lost 2 bases, with 13 bases between them. CDR3 length: 15 amino acids. CDR3 protein: CASSPLTGDNYGYTF. The CDR3 DNA reads TGTGCCAGCTCACCTTTGACAGGCGACAACTATGGCTACACCTTC.

CDR3 loop: CASPMWEGNAEAFF. Here the CDR3 DNA reads TGTGCCAGCCCCATGTGGGAGGGGAACGCTGAAGCTTTCTTT. The chain links TRBV21-1 to TRBJ1-1. TRBV21-1 is a recognized pseudogene. The CDR3 spans 14 residues.

This chain links TRBV27 with TRBJ1-5; 7 positions agree with TRBD1. The CDR3 spans 15 residues. With 2 bases clipped from V and 5 bases from J, the junction kept 6 bases outside the gene matches. Germline loops: CDR1 MNHEY, CDR2 SMNVEV (reference sequence). The DNA of the CDR3 is TGTGCCAGCAGTTTACTACAGGGGAAGGATCAGCCCCAGCATTTT. Protein product: CASSLLQGKDQPQHF.

The chain uses TRBV3-1 (or the pseudogene TRBV3-2) and TRBJ2-5; D possibly corresponds to TRBD2 (6 bases). The germline V gene has CDR1 LGHDT and CDR2 YNNKEL (reference sequence). V lost 0 bases, J lost 7 bases, and 12 bases lay in between. The CDR3 is 14 amino acids. CDR3 protein: CASSQDPGGGTQYF. CDR3 DNA: TGTGCCAGCAGCCAAGATCCCGGGGGAGGGACCCAGTACTTC.

The CDR3 is CASSSPTDRVYEQYV. The CDR3 region has the DNA TGTGCCAGCAGTTCCCCGACGGACAGGGTGTACGAGCAGTACGTC. The V call is TRBV28, the J call TRBJ2-7; 8 bases fit TRBD1. J was trimmed by 4 bases and V by 4 bases; bases with no gene match: 9. CDR1 is MDHEN and CDR2 is SYDVKM in the germline V gene. The CDR3 contains 15 residues.

This chain connects TRBV6-5 to TRBJ1-1, with unresolved D. V was pared by 2 bases and J by 1 base, with 14 bases between. Germline CDR1 and CDR2: MNHEY and SVGAGI. The CDR3 extends over 16 amino acids. The CDR3 DNA sequence: TGTGCCAGCAGTTACGGCCCGCCGGAGGGGAACACTGAAGCTTTCTTT. Its protein is CASSYGPPEGNTEAFF.

This rearrangement joins TRBV29-1 to TRBJ1-4; D ambiguous. CDR1 is SQVTM and CDR2 is ANQGSEA in the germline V gene. V lost 0 bases and J lost 12, with 14 bases in between. This CDR3 region has 13 residues. CDR3 sequence reads: CSVEDDGFGQLFF. The CDR3 bases are TGCAGCGTTGAAGATGACGGTTTTGGGCAACTGTTTTTT.

The chain is built from TRBV19 and TRBJ2-7; 10 positions match TRBD1. Unmatched junction bases numbered 9, after V lost 3 bases and J lost 7 bases. This CDR3 spans 15 amino acids. The V gene's germline CDR1 is LNHDA and CDR2 SQIVND (reference sequence). The CDR3 loop reads CASSIPGTGVGEQYF. The CDR3 nucleotides are TGTGCCAGTAGTATTCCCGGGACAGGGGTGGGGGAGCAGTACTTC.

The gene calls are TRBV7-3 and TRBJ2-2; 13 nucleotides match TRBD2. This CDR3 region has 16 residues. With 5 bases clipped from V and 6 bases from J, the junction kept 6 bases outside the gene matches. CDR1 and CDR2 (germline): SGHTA, FQGTGA. The CDR3 nucleotides are TGTGCCAGCAGCCAGGGGACTAGCGGGACGCCCGGGGAGCTGTTTTTT. Translating it yields CASSQGTSGTPGELFF.

V is TRBV6-6 and J is TRBJ1-1, with a possible D match to TRBD1 (6 bases). The CDR3 is 15 amino acids. V lost 6 bases, J lost 2 bases, and 16 bases lay in between. CDR1 MNHNY and CDR2 SVGAGI come from the germline V gene (reference sequence). The CDR3 is CASRAQGRPNTEAFF. The CDR3 nucleotides read TGTGCCAGCAGGGCACAGGGTAGGCCCAACACTGAAGCTTTCTTT.

The V gene is TRBV7-9, the J gene TRBJ1-2; TRBD1 is a possible D gene (5 bases). CDR3 length equals 17 residues. V shed 3 bases and J shed 0 bases, with 17 bases lying between them. Per germline, CDR1 SEHNR and CDR2 FQNEAQ (reference sequence). CDR3 region: CASSLGMVDSPNYGYTF. CDR3 in DNA: TGTGCCAGCAGCTTGGGGATGGTCGACAGTCCTAACTATGGCTACACCTTC.

The chain combines TRBV24-1 with TRBJ2-1; 13 bases are a match to TRBD2. Losses at the gene ends were 4 bases for V and 8 bases for J; bases not matched to a gene: 4. Looked up from germline, CDR1 is KGHDR and CDR2 is SFDVKD. The CDR3 contains 15 residues. In DNA form, the CDR3 reads TGTGCCACCAGTGACGGGACTAGCGGGATCTATGAGCAGTTCTTC. Protein product: CATSDGTSGIYEQFF.

This clone has just one count. This chain connects TRBV2 to TRBJ2-2; 8 bases map to TRBD2. Per germline, CDR1 SNHLY and CDR2 FYNNEI. The CDR3 has 14 residues. V trimming: 11 bases; J trimming: 3 bases; junction bases outside the gene matches: 8. The CDR3 region has the DNA TGTGCCTCCCTACTAGCGGACTACACCGGGGAGCTGTTTTTT. It codes for CASLLADYTGELFF.

CDR3 loop: CASSEVSEDGYTF. The CDR3 nucleotides are TGTGCCAGCAGTGAAGTCTCGGAGGACGGCTACACCTTC. The chain joins TRBV2 to TRBJ1-2; D gene uncertain. V lost 1 base and J 8 bases, leaving 11 bases between the germline ends. Germline CDR1 is SNHLY and CDR2 is FYNNEI. This CDR3 comprises 13 residues.

This sequence joins TRBV27 and TRBJ2-1; weak D call: TRBD1 (5 bases). CDR1 is MNHEY, CDR2 SMNVEV, per germline (reference sequence). With 2 bases removed from V and 4 bases from J, the gap between germline ends came to 9 bases. This CDR3 is 14 amino acids long. The CDR3 bases are TGTGCCAGCAGTTTAACTCCAGGGTACAATGAGCAGTTCTTC. Its translation: CASSLTPGYNEQFF.

The J gene is TRBJ2-3, the V gene TRBV27; a weak D match, TRBD1 (6 bases). Germline V gives CDR1 MNHEY, CDR2 SMNVEV (reference sequence). V was shortened by 4 bases and J by 0 bases, with 11 bases between the two germline ends. The CDR3 loop spans 15 amino acids. The CDR3 sequence: CASSSGGPSTDTQYF. For the CDR3, the DNA is TGTGCCAGCAGTTCTGGGGGCCCCAGCACAGATACGCAGTATTTT.

The chain uses TRBV5-4 and TRBJ1-2, with unresolved D. Germline V gene sequence: CDR1 SGHNT, CDR2 YYREEE (reference sequence). CDR3 length: 15 amino acids. V lost 0 bases to trimming and J lost 4 bases, with 13 bases between them. CDR3 amino acids: CASSLDAASAYGYTF. In DNA form, the CDR3 reads TGTGCCAGCAGCTTGGATGCGGCGTCGGCCTATGGCTACACCTTC.

The chain couples TRBV5-1 to TRBJ1-5, with 12 bases that match TRBD1. This CDR3 has 16 amino acids. V dropped 5 bases and J dropped 6; count of bases not matched to a gene: 9. Germline V CDR1 and CDR2: SGHRS, YFSETQ. The CDR3: CASRAGTGGAGQPQHF. CDR3 DNA sequence: TGCGCCAGCAGGGCCGGGACAGGGGGCGCGGGTCAGCCCCAGCATTTT.